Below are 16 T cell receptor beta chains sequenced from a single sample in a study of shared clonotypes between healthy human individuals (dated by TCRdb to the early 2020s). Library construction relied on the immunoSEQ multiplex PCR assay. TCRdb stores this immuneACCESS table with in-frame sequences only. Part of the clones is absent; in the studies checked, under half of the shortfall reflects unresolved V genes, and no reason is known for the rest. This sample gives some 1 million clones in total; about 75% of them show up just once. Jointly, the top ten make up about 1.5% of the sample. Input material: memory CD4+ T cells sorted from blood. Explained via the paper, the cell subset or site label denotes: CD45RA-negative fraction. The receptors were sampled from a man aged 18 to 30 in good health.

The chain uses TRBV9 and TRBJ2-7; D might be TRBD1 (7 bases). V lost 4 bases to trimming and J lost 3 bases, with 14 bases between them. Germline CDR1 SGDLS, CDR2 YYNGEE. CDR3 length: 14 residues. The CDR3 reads CASSLGQGGYEQYF. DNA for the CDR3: TGTGCCAGCAGCCTAGGTCAGGGGGGCTACGAGCAGTACTTC. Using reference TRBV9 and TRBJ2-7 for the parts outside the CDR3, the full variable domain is DSGVTQTPKHLITATGQRVTLRCSPRSGDLSVYWYQQSLDQGLQFLIQYYNGEERAKGNILERFSAQQFPDLHSELNLSSLELGDSALYFCASSLGQGGYEQYFGPGTRLTVT.

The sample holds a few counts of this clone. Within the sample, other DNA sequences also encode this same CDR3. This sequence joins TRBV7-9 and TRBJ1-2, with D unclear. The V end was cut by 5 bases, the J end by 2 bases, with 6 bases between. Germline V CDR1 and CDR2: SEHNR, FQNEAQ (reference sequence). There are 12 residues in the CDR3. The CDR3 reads CASSRVNYGYTF. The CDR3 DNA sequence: TGTGCCAGCAGCCGGGTCAACTATGGCTACACCTTC.

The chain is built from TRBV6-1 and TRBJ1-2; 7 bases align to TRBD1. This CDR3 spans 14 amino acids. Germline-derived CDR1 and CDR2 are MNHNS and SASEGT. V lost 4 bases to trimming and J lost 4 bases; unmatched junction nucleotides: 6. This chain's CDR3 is CASSAQGTVYGYTF. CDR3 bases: TGTGCCAGCAGTGCACAGGGGACCGTCTATGGCTACACCTTC.

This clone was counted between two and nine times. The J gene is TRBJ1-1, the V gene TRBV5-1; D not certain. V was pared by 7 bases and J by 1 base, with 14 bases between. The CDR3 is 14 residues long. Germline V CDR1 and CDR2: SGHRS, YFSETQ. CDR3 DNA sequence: TGCGCCAGCTCCCTCCGGCAGGCGAACACTGAAGCTTTCTTT. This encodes CASSLRQANTEAFF.

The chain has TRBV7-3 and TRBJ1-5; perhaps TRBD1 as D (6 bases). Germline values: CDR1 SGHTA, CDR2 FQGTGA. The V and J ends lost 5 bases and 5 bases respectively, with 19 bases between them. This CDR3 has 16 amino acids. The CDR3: CASSPLPAGVYQPQHF. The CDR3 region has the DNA TGTGCCAGCAGCCCCTTACCGGCAGGGGTTTATCAGCCCCAGCATTTT.

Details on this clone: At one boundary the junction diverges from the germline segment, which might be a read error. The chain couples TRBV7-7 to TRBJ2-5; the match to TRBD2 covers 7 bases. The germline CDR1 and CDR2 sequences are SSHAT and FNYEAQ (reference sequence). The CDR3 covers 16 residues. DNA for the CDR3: TGTGCTAGCAGCTTACGCCGGGACGGGGAGGGAGGGACCCAGTACTTC. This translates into CASSLRRDGEGGTQYF.

In nucleotides, the CDR3 is TGTGCCAGCAGTCCACCATACCGACCACCTAGGGAGCAGTACTTC. It encodes CASSPPYRPPREQYF. J is TRBJ2-7 and V is TRBV28, with D unclear. The CDR3 runs to 15 residues. Germline V CDR1 and CDR2: MDHEN, SYDVKM. Trimming took 5 bases from V and 7 from J, leaving 21 bases between them.

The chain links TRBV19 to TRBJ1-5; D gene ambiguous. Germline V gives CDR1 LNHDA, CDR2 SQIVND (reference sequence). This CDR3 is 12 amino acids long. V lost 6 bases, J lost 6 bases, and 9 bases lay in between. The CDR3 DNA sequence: TGTGCCAGTAGGGTGTTTGGTCAGCCCCAGCATTTT. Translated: CASRVFGQPQHF.

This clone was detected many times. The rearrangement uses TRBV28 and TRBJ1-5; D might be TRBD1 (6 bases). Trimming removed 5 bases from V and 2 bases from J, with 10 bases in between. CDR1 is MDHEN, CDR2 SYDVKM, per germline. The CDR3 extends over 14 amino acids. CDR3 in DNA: TGTGCCAGCAGTCCGGACAGCCGCAATCAGCCCCAGCATTTT. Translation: CASSPDSRNQPQHF.

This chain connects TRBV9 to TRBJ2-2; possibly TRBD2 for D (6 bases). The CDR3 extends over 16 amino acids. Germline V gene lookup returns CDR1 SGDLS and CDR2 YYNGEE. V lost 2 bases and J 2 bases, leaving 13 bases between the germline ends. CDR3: CASSVGAGGNTGELFF. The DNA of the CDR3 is TGTGCCAGCAGCGTTGGAGCGGGTGGAAACACCGGGGAGCTGTTTTTT.

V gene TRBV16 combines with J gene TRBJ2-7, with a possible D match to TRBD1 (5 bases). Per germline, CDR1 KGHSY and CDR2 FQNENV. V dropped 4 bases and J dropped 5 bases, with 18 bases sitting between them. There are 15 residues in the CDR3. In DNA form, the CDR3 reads TGTGCCAGCAGCCCCACGGGCAGGGATTCCCACGAGCAGTACTTC. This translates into CASSPTGRDSHEQYF.

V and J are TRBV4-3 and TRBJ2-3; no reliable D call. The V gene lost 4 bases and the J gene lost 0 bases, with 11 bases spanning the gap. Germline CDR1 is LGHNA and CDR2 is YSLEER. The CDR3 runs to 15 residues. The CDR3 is CASSRGPLSTDTQYF. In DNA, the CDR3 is TGCGCCAGCAGCCGCGGACCCCTAAGCACAGATACGCAGTATTTT.

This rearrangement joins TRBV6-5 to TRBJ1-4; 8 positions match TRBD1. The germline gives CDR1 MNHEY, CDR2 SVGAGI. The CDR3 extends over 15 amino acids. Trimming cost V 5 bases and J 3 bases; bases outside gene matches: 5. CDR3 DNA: TGTGCCAGCAGTCTTACAGGGGGAGCTAATGAAAAACTGTTTTTT. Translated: CASSLTGGANEKLFF.

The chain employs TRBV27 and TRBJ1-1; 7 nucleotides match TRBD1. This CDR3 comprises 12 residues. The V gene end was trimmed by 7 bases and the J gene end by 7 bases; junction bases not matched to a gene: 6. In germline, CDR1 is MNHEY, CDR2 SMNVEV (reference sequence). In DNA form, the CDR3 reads TGTGCCAGCATCCTTACAGGGGATGAAGCTTTCTTT. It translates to CASILTGDEAFF.

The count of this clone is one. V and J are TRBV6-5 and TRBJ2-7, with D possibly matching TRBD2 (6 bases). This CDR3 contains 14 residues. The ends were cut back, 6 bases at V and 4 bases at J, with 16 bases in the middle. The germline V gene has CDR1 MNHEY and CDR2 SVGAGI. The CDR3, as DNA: TGTGCCAGCAGACCGGGACTTATCGGGTACGAGCAGTACTTC. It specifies CASRPGLIGYEQYF.

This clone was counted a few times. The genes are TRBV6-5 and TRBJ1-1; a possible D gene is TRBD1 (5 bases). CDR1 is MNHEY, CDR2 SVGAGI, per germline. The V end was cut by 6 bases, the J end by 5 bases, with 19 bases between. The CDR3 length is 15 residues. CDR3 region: CASSLEFRVGTEAFF. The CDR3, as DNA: TGTGCCAGCAGCCTCGAATTCAGGGTAGGGACTGAAGCTTTCTTT.